This entry lists 10 T cell receptor beta chains sequenced from one sample in a study of PD-L1 blockade in urothelial cancer. Method: immunoSEQ multiplex PCR; TCRdb's copy keeps in-frame clones and lacks some. The sample lists around 35,000 clones, approximately 80% occurring once. Time point described: pretreatment peripheral blood. The sample was PBMCs, taken around atezolizumab (anti-PD-L1) treatment. Source of these receptors: a man aged 60-69 years with urothelial cancer.

V usage is TRBV11-3 and J usage is TRBJ2-5, with 7 nucleotides matching TRBD1. The CDR3 contains 14 residues. The junction had 6 bases not matched to a gene; V was cut back by 6 bases and J by 2 bases. The germline V gene encodes CDR1 SGHNT and CDR2 YENEEA. CDR3 DNA: TGTGCCAGCAGTGTGGGCAGGGGGCAAGAGACCCAGTACTTC. This encodes CASSVGRGQETQYF.

This chain links TRBV7-9 with TRBJ2-5; D remains ambiguous. Germline CDR1 is SEHNR and CDR2 is FQNEAQ (reference sequence). CDR3 length equals 15 residues. V was clipped by 3 bases and J by 5 bases, with 16 bases between them. CDR3 amino acids: CASSFSLAGWETQYF. CDR3 coding DNA: TGTGCCAGCAGCTTTTCGCTTGCCGGTTGGGAGACCCAGTACTTC.

The chain links TRBV5-1 to TRBJ2-5, with 8 bases aligning to TRBD1. The ends lost 5 bases at V and 5 bases at J; junction bases unmatched: 17. Germline assignment: CDR1 SGHRS and CDR2 YFSETQ. This CDR3 comprises 17 residues. The CDR3: CASRTFPGGPGAETQYF. Written as DNA, the CDR3 is TGCGCCAGCAGAACGTTTCCAGGGGGCCCGGGTGCGGAGACCCAGTACTTC. The full variable domain, completed using reference TRBV5-1 and TRBJ2-5, is KAGVTQTPRYLIKTRGQQVTLSCSPISGHRSVSWYQQTPGQGLQFLFEYFSETQRNKGNFPGRFSGRQFSNSRSEMNVSTLELGDSALYLCASRTFPGGPGAETQYFGPGTRLLVL.

CDR3 amino acids: CASSLDRRSTYEQYF. In nucleotides, the CDR3 is TGTGCCAGCAGCTTAGATCGCAGATCCACCTACGAGCAGTACTTC. The V and J genes are TRBV7-2 and TRBJ2-7; no firm D call. CDR3 size: 15 residues. The V gene lost 1 base and the J gene lost 2 bases, with 12 bases spanning the gap. The germline V gene has CDR1 SGHTA and CDR2 FQGNSA.

The chain uses TRBV6-5 and TRBJ2-4; tentatively, D is TRBD1 (6 bases). This CDR3 spans 15 amino acids. Between the trimmed V and J ends, which lost 6 bases and 5 bases, there was a span of 17 bases. Germline V gene sequence: CDR1 MNHEY, CDR2 SVGAGI. The CDR3 nucleotides read TGTGCCAGCAGAGTGAACAGGGACGGCGAAAACATTCAGTACTTC. As protein: CASRVNRDGENIQYF.

This chain links TRBV7-2 with TRBJ1-4, with D maybe TRBD1 (6 bases). The germline V gene has CDR1 SGHTA and CDR2 FQGNSA. The CDR3 spans 14 residues. Trimming cost V 5 bases and J 4 bases, with 11 bases left between them. CDR3 nucleotide sequence: TGTGCCAGCAGCCGGGGGGCCGATAATGAAAAACTGTTTTTT. This sequence encodes CASSRGADNEKLFF.

The chain has TRBV10-3 and TRBJ2-6, with D uncertain. CDR3 size: 16 residues. Germline V CDR1 and CDR2: ENHRY, SYGVKD. Trimming took off 6 bases at V and 0 bases at J, with 12 bases between the two ends. The CDR3 sequence is CAISQVSVSGANVLTF. The DNA for the CDR3 is TGTGCCATCAGCCAAGTCAGTGTCTCTGGGGCCAACGTCCTGACTTTC.

V gene TRBV2 combines with J gene TRBJ2-1; D is undetermined. There are 11 residues in the CDR3. Trimming removed 3 bases at V and 8 bases at J, with 5 bases between. The germline V gene encodes CDR1 SNHLY and CDR2 FYNNEI. CDR3 protein: CASSDPDEQFF. The CDR3 DNA sequence: TGTGCCAGCAGTGACCCCGATGAGCAGTTCTTC.

V gene TRBV19 combines with J gene TRBJ2-7; 8 bases match TRBD1. Germline V CDR1 and CDR2: LNHDA, SQIVND (reference sequence). The junction had 9 bases not matched to a gene; V was cut back by 4 bases and J by 7 bases. CDR3 size: 14 residues. CDR3: CASSTTRTGREQYF. DNA for the CDR3: TGTGCCAGTAGTACCACTCGGACAGGGCGGGAGCAGTACTTC.

V is TRBV15 and J is TRBJ2-7; D gene ambiguous. Trimming cost V 0 bases and J 0 bases, with 12 bases left between them. This CDR3 comprises 16 residues. Germline CDR1 reads LNHNV; CDR2 reads YYDKDF (reference sequence). CDR3 protein: CATSRDISLLSYEQYF. The DNA for the CDR3 is TGTGCCACCAGCAGAGACATTTCGCTACTCTCCTACGAGCAGTACTTC.